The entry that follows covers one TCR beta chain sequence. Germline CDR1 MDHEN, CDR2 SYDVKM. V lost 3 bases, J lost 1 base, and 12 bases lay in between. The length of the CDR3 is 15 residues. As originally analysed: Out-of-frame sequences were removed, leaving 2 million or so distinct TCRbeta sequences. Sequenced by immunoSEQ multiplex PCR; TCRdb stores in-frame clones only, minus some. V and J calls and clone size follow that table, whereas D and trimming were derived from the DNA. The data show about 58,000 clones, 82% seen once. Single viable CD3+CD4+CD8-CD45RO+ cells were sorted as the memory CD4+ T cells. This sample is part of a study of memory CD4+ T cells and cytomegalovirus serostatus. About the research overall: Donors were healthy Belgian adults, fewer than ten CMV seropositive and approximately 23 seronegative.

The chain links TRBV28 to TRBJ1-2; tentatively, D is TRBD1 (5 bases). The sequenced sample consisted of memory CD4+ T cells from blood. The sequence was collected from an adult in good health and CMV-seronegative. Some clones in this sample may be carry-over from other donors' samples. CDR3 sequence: CASSLGDRGNYGYTF. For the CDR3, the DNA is TGTGCCAGCAGTTTGGGGGATCGGGGTAACTATGGCTACACCTTC.